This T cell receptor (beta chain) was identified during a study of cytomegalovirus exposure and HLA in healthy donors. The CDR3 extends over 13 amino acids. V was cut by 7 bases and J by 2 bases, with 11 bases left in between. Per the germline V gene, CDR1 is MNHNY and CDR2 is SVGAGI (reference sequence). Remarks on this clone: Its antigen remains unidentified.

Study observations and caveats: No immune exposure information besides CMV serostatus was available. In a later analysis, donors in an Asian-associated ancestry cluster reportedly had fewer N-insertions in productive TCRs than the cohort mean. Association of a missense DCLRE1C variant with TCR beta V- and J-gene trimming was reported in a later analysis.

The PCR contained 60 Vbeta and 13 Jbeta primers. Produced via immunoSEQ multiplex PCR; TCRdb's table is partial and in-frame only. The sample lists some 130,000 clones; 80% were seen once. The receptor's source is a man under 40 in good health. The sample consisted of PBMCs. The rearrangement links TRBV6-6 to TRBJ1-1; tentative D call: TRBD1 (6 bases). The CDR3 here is CASTRGTNTEAFF. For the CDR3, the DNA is TGTGCCAGCACCAGGGGCACCAACACTGAAGCTTTCTTT.